This T cell receptor (beta chain) was observed in a study of blood T cell repertoires in COVID-19. This clone was seen once. Assay used: immunoSEQ multiplex PCR; TCRdb lists only in-frame clones, some missing. The data hold over 150,000 clones, with roughly 93% observed a single time. The germline V gene encodes CDR1 MDHEN and CDR2 SYDVKM. V was pared by 2 bases and J by 12 bases, with 22 bases between. The CDR3 is 15 amino acids. The clonotype comes from a man younger than 35 with acute or convalescent COVID-19. Sequencing was done on a sample of peripheral blood. The chain carries TRBV28 and TRBJ1-2, with D tentatively TRBD1 (6 bases). CDR3 amino acids: CASSLIGQGFRGDTF. In DNA form, the CDR3 reads TGTGCCAGCAGTTTAATCGGCCAGGGGTTCCGTGGGGACACCTTC.